This T cell receptor (beta chain) was identified in a study of blood T cell repertoires in COVID-19. Study context: PBMCs, B-cell-depleted T cells, or T cells provided the cDNA or gDNA that made up the material.

The ends lost 5 bases at V and 9 bases at J; junction bases unmatched: 8. This CDR3 has 14 amino acids. Germline assignment: CDR1 SGHTA and CDR2 FQGNSA. Authors' analysis steps: By means of reference gene primer amplification, nucleated cell counts were estimated. The assay was immunoSEQ multiplex PCR, and TCRdb's table has in-frame clones only and misses some. V and J calls plus clone size are reproduced from that table; the DNA served to infer D and trimming. This sample has about 190,000 clones; roughly 84% occur once, and the top ten carry around 21%. This TCR was sampled from a human donor in a cohort sampled during active COVID-19. The chain has TRBV7-2 and TRBJ2-2; 8 nucleotides match TRBD2. The sequenced sample consisted of peripheral blood. The CDR3 sequence is CASSLAGGGRELFF. The CDR3 DNA is TGTGCCAGCAGCCTTGCGGGGGGAGGGAGGGAGCTGTTTTTT.